The 20 T cell receptor beta chains below come from one sample, sequenced in a study of blood T cell repertoires in COVID-19. The table came from immunoSEQ multiplex PCR; TCRdb's copy has only in-frame clones and leaves some out. Counted here are about 90,000 clones, roughly 88% occurring once; the ten biggest clones make up approximately 0.45%. Sequencing was performed on peripheral blood. These receptors all stem from a man aged 55 to 70 with acute or convalescent COVID-19.

This chain links TRBV11-1 with TRBJ2-7; 9 bases map to TRBD1. Losses at the gene ends were 7 bases for V and 4 bases for J; bases not matched to a gene: 14. This CDR3 has 16 amino acids. From germline, CDR1 is SGHAT and CDR2 FQDESV (reference sequence). CDR3 coding DNA: TGTGCCAGCACTAAGGGGGCCGGACAGGGGCTTTACGAGCAGTACTTC. Its protein product is CASTKGAGQGLYEQYF.

The table lists this clone with a count of one. The chain is built from TRBV15 and TRBJ2-7; 14 bases map to TRBD2. The CDR3 loop spans 16 amino acids. Germline CDR1 reads LNHNV; CDR2 reads YYDKDF (reference sequence). Trimming cost V 5 bases and J 5 bases; bases outside gene matches: 8. This CDR3 is CATSDQTSGGAHEQYF. The CDR3 bases are TGTGCCACCAGCGATCAGACTAGCGGGGGGGCTCACGAGCAGTACTTC.

The chain uses TRBV29-1 and TRBJ1-1, with D perhaps TRBD1 (6 bases). Between the trimmed V and J ends, which lost 3 bases and 1 base, there was a span of 9 bases. Germline assignment: CDR1 SQVTM and CDR2 ANQGSEA. The CDR3 loop spans 13 amino acids. The CDR3 is CSVDHRANTEAFF. CDR3 coding DNA: TGCAGCGTTGACCACAGGGCGAACACTGAAGCTTTCTTT. Full variable domain (rest looked up from reference TRBV29-1 and TRBJ1-1): SAVISQKPSRDICQRGTSLTIQCQVDSQVTMMFWYRQQPGQSLTLIATANQGSEATYESGFVIDKFPISRPNLTFSTLTVSNMSPEDSSIYLCSVDHRANTEAFFGQGTRLTVV.

The chain recombines TRBV10-3 with TRBJ1-5; D remains ambiguous. The CDR3 consists of 12 residues. CDR1 is ENHRY and CDR2 is SYGVKD in the germline V gene. The V and J ends lost 3 bases and 2 bases respectively, with 2 bases between them. DNA of the CDR3: TGTGCCATCAGTGACGGCAATCAGCCCCAGCATTTT. Translating gives CAISDGNQPQHF.

V usage is TRBV5-1 and J usage is TRBJ1-2, with D uncertain. The CDR3 extends over 13 amino acids. The germline gives CDR1 SGHRS, CDR2 YFSETQ. V lost 5 bases and J 1 base, leaving 9 bases between the germline ends. CDR3 amino acids: CASRSEVNYGYTF. The DNA for the CDR3 is TGCGCCAGCAGATCGGAGGTTAACTATGGCTACACCTTC.

This clone was observed a few times. The chain uses TRBV3-1 (or the pseudogene TRBV3-2) and TRBJ1-4, with 7 bases lining up with TRBD1. The germline gives CDR1 LGHDT, CDR2 YNNKEL (reference sequence). The V gene end was trimmed by 1 base and the J gene end by 7 bases; junction bases not matched to a gene: 3. This CDR3 spans 14 amino acids. The CDR3 loop reads CASSQASGGEKLFF. The CDR3 nucleotides are TGTGCCAGCAGCCAAGCATCAGGGGGTGAAAAACTGTTTTTT.

The genes are TRBV5-4 and TRBJ2-5, with 9 bases that match TRBD1. J lost 2 bases, V lost 4 bases, and 6 bases had no gene match. CDR1 SGHNT and CDR2 YYREEE come from the germline V gene (reference sequence). The CDR3 sequence is 15 residues long. CDR3 coding DNA: TGTGCCAGCAGCATAGGGACAGGGTGGCAAGAGACCCAGTACTTC. Its protein product is CASSIGTGWQETQYF. Full variable domain (rest looked up from reference TRBV5-4 and TRBJ2-5): ETGVTQSPTHLIKTRGQQVTLRCSSQSGHNTVSWYQQALGQGPQFIFQYYREEENGRGNFPPRFSGLQFPNYSSELNVNALELDDSALYLCASSIGTGWQETQYFGPGTRLLVL.

This clone was recorded only once. The chain joins TRBV6-5 to TRBJ1-1; D call uncertain. Germline CDR1 and CDR2: MNHEY and SVGAGI. The CDR3 covers 11 residues. Trimming cost V 7 bases and J 4 bases, with 7 bases left between them. The CDR3, as DNA: TGTGCCAGCAACCGGGGCACTGAAGCTTTCTTT. As protein: CASNRGTEAFF.

CDR3 in amino acids: CASSWKSSTEAFF. DNA for the CDR3: TGTGCCAGCTCATGGAAATCTAGCACTGAAGCTTTCTTT. V gene TRBV18 combines with J gene TRBJ1-1; D uncertain. Trimming pared 5 bases from V and 4 bases from J, leaving 11 bases between. Germline loops: CDR1 KGHSH, CDR2 LQKENI. The CDR3 sequence is 13 residues long.

The chain combines TRBV5-1 with TRBJ1-4, with D hard to call. The CDR3 has 16 amino acids. The ends were cut back, 2 bases at V and 3 bases at J, with 14 bases in the middle. Per germline, CDR1 SGHRS and CDR2 YFSETQ. The CDR3 bases are TGCGCCAGCAGCTTATTAGGCCCCGGGGCTAATGAAAAACTGTTTTTT. Translated: CASSLLGPGANEKLFF.

The rearrangement uses TRBV7-3 and TRBJ2-1; 7 bases match TRBD2. The V segment lost 1 base and the J segment 10 bases; nucleotides outside the gene matches: 7. The CDR3 is 14 amino acids. CDR1 SGHTA and CDR2 FQGTGA come from the germline V gene. Here the CDR3 DNA reads TGTGCCAGCAGCTTAATGGTCAGGGAGGGGGAGCAGTTCTTC. Translation: CASSLMVREGEQFF.

The J gene is TRBJ2-7, the V gene TRBV21-1; TRBD2, the D gene given by the table, was not confirmed from the DNA. TRBV21-1 is given as a pseudogene. The CDR3 has 17 residues. The CDR3 coding sequence is TGTGCCAGCAGCCTAGAAACAGAAAGCGGTCCCTCCTACGAGCAGTACTTC. This gives the protein CASSLETESGPSYEQYF.

The V call is TRBV6-6, the J call TRBJ1-1; possibly TRBD1 for D (5 bases). Germline-derived CDR1 and CDR2 are MNHNY and SVGAGI (reference sequence). Trimming pared 11 bases from V and 0 bases from J, leaving 13 bases between. The CDR3 is 13 amino acids. CDR3 sequence (DNA): TGTGCCGCGGGGGTGATCATGAACACTGAAGCTTTCTTT. This sequence encodes CAAGVIMNTEAFF.

The chain combines TRBV2 with TRBJ2-3, with D maybe TRBD2 (6 bases). Between the trimmed V and J ends, which lost 8 bases and 5 bases, there was a span of 20 bases. The CDR3 totals 15 residues. The germline V gene has CDR1 SNHLY and CDR2 FYNNEI. CDR3 residues: CASLFGGGLRDTQYF. CDR3 in DNA: TGTGCCAGCCTCTTTGGGGGAGGCCTTAGAGATACGCAGTATTTT.

The chain uses TRBV6-5 and TRBJ1-5; no clear D. Germline values: CDR1 MNHEY, CDR2 SVGAGI. Trimming took off 0 bases at V and 4 bases at J, with 4 bases between the two ends. This CDR3 comprises 13 residues. CDR3 residues: CASSYSRNQPQHF. CDR3 in DNA: TGTGCCAGCAGTTACTCCCGGAATCAGCCCCAGCATTTT.

This clone was picked up a small number of times. The sample contains more than one DNA sequence encoding this CDR3. The chain links TRBV7-3 to TRBJ2-3; the match to TRBD2 covers 9 bases. J gave up 0 bases and V 5 bases, and 3 bases lay outside the gene matches. Germline V gene sequence: CDR1 SGHTA, CDR2 FQGTGA. The CDR3 extends over 15 amino acids. For the CDR3, the DNA is TGTGCCAGCAGCCGTGCGGGAGGGAGCACAGATACGCAGTATTTT. It is translated as CASSRAGGSTDTQYF.

This clone showed up just a few times. The chain recombines TRBV2 with TRBJ2-1, with a possible D match to TRBD2 (5 bases). V lost 6 bases and J 7 bases, leaving 16 bases between the germline ends. The CDR3 loop spans 14 amino acids. Germline V CDR1 and CDR2: SNHLY, FYNNEI. The CDR3 is CASSEDPGINEQFF. CDR3 DNA: TGTGCCAGCAGCGAGGACCCGGGAATAAATGAGCAGTTCTTC.

The chain recombines TRBV10-3 with TRBJ1-2; 8 nucleotides align to TRBD1. The CDR3 length is 16 residues. CDR1 is ENHRY and CDR2 is SYGVKD in the germline V gene. Trimming took 8 bases from V and 8 from J; bases not matched to a gene: 19. The CDR3 loop is CAIGGKIMDRDGGYTF. Written as DNA, the CDR3 is TGTGCCATCGGGGGAAAGATAATGGACAGGGATGGAGGCTACACCTTC.

The chain recombines TRBV27 with TRBJ2-7, with a possible D match to TRBD1 (5 bases). Trimming shortened V by 3 bases and J by 5 bases, and 17 bases separated the two germline ends. CDR3 size: 15 residues. Germline assignment: CDR1 MNHEY and CDR2 SMNVEV (reference sequence). The CDR3 reads CASSFRGWVENEQYF. DNA of the CDR3: TGTGCCAGCAGTTTTAGGGGTTGGGTCGAAAACGAGCAGTACTTC.

A note on this clone: One junction end does not reproduce the germline sequence, and a read error may be involved. V usage is TRBV12-3 or TRBV12-4 and J usage is TRBJ2-1, with TRBD1 matching 7 bases. The CDR3 has 11 amino acids. The CDR3 DNA reads TGTGCCAGCAGTTTAAAACAGGGGCCCATCTTC. Protein sequence: CASSLKQGPIF.